This T cell receptor beta chain was documented in a study of vaccination effects on CD4 cells after COVID-19. Generated by immunoSEQ multiplex PCR, the TCRdb table keeps only in-frame clones and is missing some. The table lists more than 65,000 clones, roughly four fifths of them singletons. Points on this clone: Antigen specificity is unknown.

Using viral peptide pools, the ViraFEST assay grew out antigen-specific CD4+ T cells prior to sequencing. Cultured cells yielded isolated CD4+ T cells after nine to ten days. It was two doses of either the BNT162b2 or mRNA-1273 vaccine that participants received. Among the vaccine recipients, none had a prior SARS-CoV-2 infection, and nucleocapsid antibodies were negative. Each well held two million PBMC cultured with around 9.4 ug/ml peptides and about 10 IU/ml IL-2. Half the medium was swapped for IL-2 medium on days 3 and 7. Here the sequenced sample was CD4+ T cells from PBMCs cultured with HCoV-229E spike peptides, taken after COVID-19 vaccination. This clonotype was obtained from a human donor who received a COVID-19 vaccine.

This CDR3 reads CAWSVGRGGDTQYF. CDR3 DNA: TGTGCCTGGAGTGTAGGACGGGGGGGAGATACGCAGTATTTT. This chain links TRBV30 with TRBJ2-3; TRBD2 matches 8 bases. J lost 5 bases, V lost 0 bases, and 4 bases had no gene match. This CDR3 contains 14 residues. Germline-derived CDR1 and CDR2 are GTSNPN and SVGIG (reference sequence).